Reported below is one TCR beta chain. This sample was included in a study of blood T cell repertoires in COVID-19. Profiled with immunoSEQ multiplex PCR; TCRdb holds only in-frame clones, not every one. The sample includes approximately 500,000 clones, 75% to 90% seen only once; the top ten take 0.8% to 0.9%. The CDR3 has 15 amino acids. V was clipped by 2 bases and J by 4 bases, with 15 bases between them. Germline lookup yields CDR1 SNHLY and CDR2 FYNNEI. The sequence was collected from a man in his late teens or twenties with COVID-19, enrolled during active disease. The sample comprised peripheral blood. The chain joins TRBV2 to TRBJ2-7; no clear D. For the CDR3, the DNA is TGTGCCAGCAGTGAAAGGTGGTGGGCCCTATACGAGCAGTACTTC. The encoded protein is CASSERWWALYEQYF.